A selection of T cell receptor beta chains follows, all from one sample in a study of T cells in Graves' hyperthyroidism and ophthalmopathy. TCRdb reanalysed the multiplex PCR reads using MiXCR and keeps one entry per CDR3 protein. Here the sample spans around 210,000 distinct CDR3 sequences, roughly a sixth being singletons. Input material: blood. All receptors derive from a woman aged 50 to 60 with Graves' hyperthyroidism. CDR3s include the opening cysteine and the closing phenylalanine or tryptophan. Fields, in order: clone size, J gene, V gene, D gene, CDR3 DNA, CDR3 protein. A D gene is named only where the DNA matches it firmly. The listing skips clone size in some rows; elsewhere it reads once, few, many or a size class.

clone_size: many; j_call: TRBJ1-1; v_call: TRBV12-5; d_call: -; cdr3_nt: TGTGCTAGTGATCTCGGGACACTAGCCCAGGAGACTGAAGCTTTCTTT; cdr3_aa: CASDLGTLAQETEAFF
clone_size: -; j_call: TRBJ2-2; v_call: TRBV6-1; d_call: -; cdr3_nt: TGTGCCAGCAGTGAAGACCGGGGCGGGGAGCTGTTTTTT; cdr3_aa: CASSEDRGGELFF
clone_size: many; j_call: TRBJ2-3; v_call: TRBV2; d_call: -; cdr3_nt: TGTGCCAGCAGTGGGGGATGGCAAGATACGCAGTATTTT; cdr3_aa: CASSGGWQDTQYF
clone_size: few; j_call: TRBJ2-7; v_call: TRBV18; d_call: TRBD1; cdr3_nt: TGTGCCAGCTCACCCGGACAGGGATTTTTCTACGAGCAGTACTTC; cdr3_aa: CASSPGQGFFYEQYF
clone_size: -; j_call: TRBJ2-7; v_call: TRBV11-2; d_call: TRBD2; cdr3_nt: TGTGCCAGCAGCTTAGGGCCCGGGGGACTAGCTGGGGAGCAGTACTTC; cdr3_aa: CASSLGPGGLAGEQYF
clone_size: many; j_call: TRBJ2-1; v_call: TRBV20-1; d_call: -; cdr3_nt: TGCAGTGCCAGACTAGGAGGTGAGCAGTTCTTC; cdr3_aa: CSARLGGEQFF
clone_size: -; j_call: TRBJ2-1; v_call: TRBV7-9; d_call: -; cdr3_nt: TGTGCCAGCAGCCAATACCTGCCCGGGTCCCTCTACAATGAGCAGTTCTTC; cdr3_aa: CASSQYLPGSLYNEQFF
clone_size: -; j_call: TRBJ1-1; v_call: TRBV12-5; d_call: -; cdr3_nt: TGTGCTAGTGCTCGCGGGACTCAAGCCACTGAAGCTTTCTTT; cdr3_aa: CASARGTQATEAFF
clone_size: many; j_call: TRBJ2-1; v_call: TRBV11-3; d_call: TRBD2; cdr3_nt: TGTGCCAGCAGCTGGGGGACTAGCGGAGCGTCAATCGAGCAGTTCTTC; cdr3_aa: CASSWGTSGASIEQFF
clone_size: many; j_call: TRBJ2-3; v_call: TRBV24-1; d_call: -; cdr3_nt: TGTGCCACCAGTGATTTCGGGGGATTGGTCACAGATACGCAGTATTTT; cdr3_aa: CATSDFGGLVTDTQYF
clone_size: many; j_call: TRBJ2-1; v_call: TRBV2; d_call: TRBD1; cdr3_nt: TGTGCCAGCAGACAGGACAGGGAAGCCTACAATGAGCAGTTCTTC; cdr3_aa: CASRQDREAYNEQFF
clone_size: -; j_call: TRBJ2-2; v_call: TRBV15; d_call: -; cdr3_nt: TGTGCCACCAGCAGCGGAGGGGCGCGGAGACTGTTTTTT; cdr3_aa: CATSSGGARRLFF
clone_size: -; j_call: TRBJ2-7; v_call: TRBV5-6; d_call: TRBD1; cdr3_nt: TGTGCCAGCAGCTTCCGGGACAGGGGCAACGAGCAGTACTTC; cdr3_aa: CASSFRDRGNEQYF
clone_size: few; j_call: TRBJ2-7; v_call: TRBV6-1; d_call: TRBD1; cdr3_nt: TGTGCCAGCAGTTCCGTATGGAGACAGGGGGTTTACGAGCAGTACTTC; cdr3_aa: CASSSVWRQGVYEQYF
clone_size: many; j_call: TRBJ2-7; v_call: TRBV5-1; d_call: -; cdr3_nt: TGCGCCAGCAGCCCGCGGGACACTTACGAGCAGTACTTC; cdr3_aa: CASSPRDTYEQYF
clone_size: many; j_call: TRBJ2-2; v_call: TRBV20-1; d_call: TRBD2; cdr3_nt: TGCAGTGCGCGTCCGGGACTAGGTACCGGGGAGCTGTTTTTT; cdr3_aa: CSARPGLGTGELFF
clone_size: many; j_call: TRBJ1-1; v_call: TRBV5-5; d_call: -; cdr3_nt: TGTGCCAGCAGCTTTGCTTCGGCAGAGGGGACTGAAGCTTTCTTT; cdr3_aa: CASSFASAEGTEAFF
clone_size: many; j_call: TRBJ2-3; v_call: TRBV27; d_call: -; cdr3_nt: TGTGCCAGCAGGGAGCAGGGGAGGGATACGCAGTATTTT; cdr3_aa: CASREQGRDTQYF
clone_size: few; j_call: TRBJ2-5; v_call: TRBV25-1; d_call: TRBD2; cdr3_nt: TGTGCCAGCAGTGAAAAAGCGGGGACTAGCGGGAGGCAAGAGACCCAGTACTTC; cdr3_aa: CASSEKAGTSGRQETQYF
clone_size: many; j_call: TRBJ2-7; v_call: TRBV7-9; d_call: -; cdr3_nt: TGTGCCAGCAGCTTCCCTAGCACCTACGAGCAGTACTTC; cdr3_aa: CASSFPSTYEQYF
clone_size: few; j_call: TRBJ1-5; v_call: TRBV27; d_call: -; cdr3_nt: TGTGCCACCGCCGCCGGGACACAAAATCAGCCCCAGCATTTT; cdr3_aa: CATAAGTQNQPQHF
clone_size: few; j_call: TRBJ1-5; v_call: TRBV6-2/TRBV6-3; d_call: -; cdr3_nt: TGTGCCAGCAGTTTCCGGGACACTAGCAATCAGCCCCAGCATTTT; cdr3_aa: CASSFRDTSNQPQHF
clone_size: -; j_call: TRBJ2-1; v_call: TRBV28; d_call: TRBD1; cdr3_nt: TGTGCCAGCAGTGGACTGGGACAGGGGAAAGTCGATGAGCAGTTCTTC; cdr3_aa: CASSGLGQGKVDEQFF
clone_size: -; j_call: TRBJ1-2; v_call: TRBV19; d_call: TRBD1; cdr3_nt: TGTGCCAGTAGTGAAGGACAGGGTTACTCCTGGGGCTACACCTTC; cdr3_aa: CASSEGQGYSWGYTF